The rows below give T cell receptor beta chains drawn from one sample of a study of regulatory T cells in long-lasting Graves disease. TCRdb passed the multiplex PCR reads through MiXCR, listing each CDR3 protein once. This sample has 500,000 to 800,000 distinct CDR3 sequences, with 25% to 30% found just once. The specimen was peripheral blood mononuclear cells (PBMCs), collected when the disease was refractory, from a patient treated with antithyroid drugs. The receptors derive from a female donor with Graves disease. Both conserved end residues are part of each CDR3. The D gene is left open where the match is weak. Expanded clones are given a class, and other clones once, few, many or no size at all.

v_call: TRBV5-1
d_call: NA
j_call: TRBJ1-2
clone_size: few
cdr3_nt: TGCGCCAGCAGCTTCCAAAATTACTATGGCTACACCTTC
cdr3_aa: CASSFQNYYGYTF

v_call: TRBV7-9
d_call: NA
j_call: TRBJ1-1
clone_size: NA
cdr3_nt: TGTTTAGTCCGCGGGAACACTGAAGCTTTCTTT
cdr3_aa: CLVRGNTEAFF

v_call: TRBV27
d_call: NA
j_call: TRBJ1-1
clone_size: few
cdr3_nt: TGTGCCAGCAGTTTTGGGTATAGGTCAGGGCGAAGCACTGAAGCTTTCTTT
cdr3_aa: CASSFGYRSGRSTEAFF

v_call: TRBV27
d_call: NA
j_call: TRBJ2-7
clone_size: NA
cdr3_nt: TGTGCCAGCAGTTCACGGGGACACACCGACTACGAGCAGTACTTC
cdr3_aa: CASSSRGHTDYEQYF

v_call: TRBV6-5
d_call: NA
j_call: TRBJ2-7
clone_size: NA
cdr3_nt: TGTGCCAGCAGTTATCTCCCCCGAGTGGGGAGCCTAGGCTACGAGCAGTACTTC
cdr3_aa: CASSYLPRVGSLGYEQYF

v_call: TRBV6-1
d_call: TRBD1
j_call: TRBJ1-1
clone_size: many
cdr3_nt: TGTGCCAGCAGTGAAGTCTCAGGGGGGGGTCGAGCTTTCTTT
cdr3_aa: CASSEVSGGGRAFF

v_call: TRBV6-1
d_call: NA
j_call: TRBJ1-1
clone_size: few
cdr3_nt: TGTGCCAGTACAGGCACGTTGAACACTGAAGCTTTCTTT
cdr3_aa: CASTGTLNTEAFF

v_call: TRBV7-3
d_call: NA
j_call: TRBJ1-2
clone_size: NA
cdr3_nt: TGTGCCAGCAGCCCCGGACAGAGGCATGGCTACACCTTC
cdr3_aa: CASSPGQRHGYTF

v_call: TRBV20-1
d_call: NA
j_call: TRBJ2-5
clone_size: NA
cdr3_nt: TGCAGTGCTAGCGCGGGACCCTACCGAGAGACCCAGTACTTC
cdr3_aa: CSASAGPYRETQYF

v_call: TRBV5-1
d_call: TRBD1
j_call: TRBJ1-4
clone_size: few
cdr3_nt: TGCGCCAGCAGGGGACAGACTTCATTAGCGGATGAAAAACTGTTTTTT
cdr3_aa: CASRGQTSLADEKLFF

v_call: TRBV2
d_call: NA
j_call: TRBJ2-5
clone_size: many
cdr3_nt: TGTGCCAGCAAACCCTCAGTGAACCAAGAGACCCAGTACTTC
cdr3_aa: CASKPSVNQETQYF

v_call: TRBV3-1
d_call: NA
j_call: TRBJ1-5
clone_size: NA
cdr3_nt: TGTGCCAGCAGCCAGAGTTTGGGGGGTCAGCCCCAGCATTTT
cdr3_aa: CASSQSLGGQPQHF

v_call: TRBV19
d_call: TRBD1
j_call: TRBJ1-5
clone_size: NA
cdr3_nt: TGTGCCAGTAGTGAGGGACAGCAAATCAATCAGCCCCAGCATTTT
cdr3_aa: CASSEGQQINQPQHF

v_call: TRBV6-2/TRBV6-3
d_call: TRBD2
j_call: TRBJ2-7
clone_size: few
cdr3_nt: TGTGCCAGCAGTTATTATCCTAGCGGGAGTGACTCCTACGAGCAGTACTTC
cdr3_aa: CASSYYPSGSDSYEQYF

v_call: TRBV28
d_call: TRBD1
j_call: TRBJ1-3
clone_size: many
cdr3_nt: TGTGCCAGCATTACAGGGGGCATCAACTCTGGAAACACCATATATTTT
cdr3_aa: CASITGGINSGNTIYF

v_call: TRBV27
d_call: NA
j_call: TRBJ1-5
clone_size: many
cdr3_nt: TGTGCCAGCAGTTTATCGCAGGGCGGGCCCCAGCATTTT
cdr3_aa: CASSLSQGGPQHF